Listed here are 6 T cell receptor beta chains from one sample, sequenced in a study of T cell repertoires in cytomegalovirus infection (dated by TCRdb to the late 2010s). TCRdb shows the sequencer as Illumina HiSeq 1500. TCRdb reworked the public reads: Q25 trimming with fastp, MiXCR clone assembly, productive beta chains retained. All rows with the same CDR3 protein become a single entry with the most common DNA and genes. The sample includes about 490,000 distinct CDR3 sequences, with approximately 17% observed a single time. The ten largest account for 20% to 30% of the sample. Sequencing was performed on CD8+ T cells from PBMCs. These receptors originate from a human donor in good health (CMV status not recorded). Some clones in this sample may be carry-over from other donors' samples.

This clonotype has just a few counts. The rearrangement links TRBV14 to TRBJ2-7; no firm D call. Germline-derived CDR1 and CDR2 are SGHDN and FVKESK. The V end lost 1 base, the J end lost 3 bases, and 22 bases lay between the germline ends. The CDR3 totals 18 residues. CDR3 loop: CASSQGSLTRRLSYEQYF. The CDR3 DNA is TGTGCCAGCAGCCAAGGGTCTCTAACTCGACGCCTGAGCTACGAGCAGTACTTC.

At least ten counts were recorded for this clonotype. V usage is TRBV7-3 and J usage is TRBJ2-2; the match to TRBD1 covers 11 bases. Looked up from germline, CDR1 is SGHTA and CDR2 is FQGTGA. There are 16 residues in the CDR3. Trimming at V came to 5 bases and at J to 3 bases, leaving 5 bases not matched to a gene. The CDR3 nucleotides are TGTGCCAGCAGCCCGGGACAGGGGGTATACACCGGGGAGCTGTTTTTT. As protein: CASSPGQGVYTGELFF.

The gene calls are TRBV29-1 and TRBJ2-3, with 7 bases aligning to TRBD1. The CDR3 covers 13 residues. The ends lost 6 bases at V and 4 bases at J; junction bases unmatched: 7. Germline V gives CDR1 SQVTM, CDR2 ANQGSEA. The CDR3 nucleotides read TGCAGCGTACCTACAGGGGCGGCAGATACGCAGTATTTT. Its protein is CSVPTGAADTQYF.

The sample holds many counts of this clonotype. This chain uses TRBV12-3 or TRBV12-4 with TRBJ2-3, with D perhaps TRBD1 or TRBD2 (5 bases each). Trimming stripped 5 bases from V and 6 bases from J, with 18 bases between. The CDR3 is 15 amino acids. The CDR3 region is CASSETGTLLDTQYF. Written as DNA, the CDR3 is TGTGCCAGCAGTGAAACCGGGACCTTACTCGATACGCAGTATTTT.

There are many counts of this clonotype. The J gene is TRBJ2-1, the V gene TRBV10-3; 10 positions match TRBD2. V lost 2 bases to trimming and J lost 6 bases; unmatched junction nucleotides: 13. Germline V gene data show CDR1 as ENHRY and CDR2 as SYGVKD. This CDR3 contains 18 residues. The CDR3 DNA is TGTGCCATCAGTGAGCCCAAACCAAGCGGGGGGGCCGGCAATGAGCAGTTCTTC. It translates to CAISEPKPSGGAGNEQFF.

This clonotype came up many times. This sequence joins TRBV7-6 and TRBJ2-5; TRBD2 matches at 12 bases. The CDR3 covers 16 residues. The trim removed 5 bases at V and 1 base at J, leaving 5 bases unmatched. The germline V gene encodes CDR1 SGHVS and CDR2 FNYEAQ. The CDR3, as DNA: TGTGCCAGCAGCCGAACTAGCGGGGGGATCCAAGAGACCCAGTACTTC. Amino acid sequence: CASSRTSGGIQETQYF.